The next 30 T cell receptor beta chains were all read from a single sample in a study of blood T cell repertoires in COVID-19. The method was immunoSEQ multiplex PCR; TCRdb's version includes in-frame clones alone and lacks a portion of them. The sample records about 120,000 clones, under 90% being singletons. The sequenced sample was peripheral blood. All receptors come from a woman in her 70s with acute or convalescent COVID-19.

The J gene is TRBJ1-4, the V gene TRBV19, with TRBD1 matching 7 bases. The CDR3 spans 13 residues. Germline CDR1 reads LNHDA; CDR2 reads SQIVND (reference sequence). Trimming cost V 8 bases and J 4 bases; bases outside gene matches: 4. The CDR3 DNA reads TGTGCCAGTTCGACAGGGTTTAATGAAAAACTGTTTTTT. Translating gives CASSTGFNEKLFF.

The chain recombines TRBV5-1 with TRBJ1-3; no definite D call. The V end lost 0 bases, the J end lost 0 bases, and 10 bases lay between the germline ends. Germline assignment: CDR1 SGHRS and CDR2 YFSETQ. The CDR3 spans 16 residues. The DNA of the CDR3 is TGCGCCAGCAGCTTGGAGACTGAACTCTCTGGAAACACCATATATTTT. It codes for CASSLETELSGNTIYF.

This chain joins TRBV29-1 and TRBJ2-3, with TRBD2 identical over 10 bases. Germline lookup yields CDR1 SQVTM and CDR2 ANQGSEA. The CDR3 extends over 13 amino acids. The V segment lost 7 bases and the J segment 2 bases; nucleotides outside the gene matches: 3. The CDR3 DNA sequence: TGCAGCGCTAGCGGGGGATCCACAGATACGCAGTATTTT. Translation gives CSASGGSTDTQYF.

The V and J genes are TRBV7-2 and TRBJ1-2; 7 bases are a match to TRBD1. CDR3 length: 16 amino acids. The germline V gene has CDR1 SGHTA and CDR2 FQGNSA. V was pared by 0 bases and J by 4 bases, with 8 bases of the junction left unmatched. CDR3 residues: CASSLAPGQSLYGYTF. The CDR3 region has the DNA TGTGCCAGCAGCTTAGCCCCGGGACAGAGCCTCTATGGCTACACCTTC.

The chain is built from TRBV2 and TRBJ1-6; TRBD1 matches 8 bases. This CDR3 region has 16 residues. The ends lost 4 bases at V and 4 bases at J; junction bases unmatched: 6. Germline V CDR1 and CDR2: SNHLY, FYNNEI. CDR3 in amino acids: CASSGGRGLYNSPLHF. The CDR3 coding sequence is TGTGCCAGCAGTGGGGGCAGGGGGCTTTATAATTCACCCCTCCACTTT.

This clone was seen a handful of times. The gene calls are TRBV5-4 and TRBJ2-2, with 7 bases fitting TRBD2. With V trimmed by 7 bases and J by 5 bases, 11 bases remained unmatched. This CDR3 is 15 amino acids long. Germline-derived CDR1 and CDR2 are SGHNT and YYREEE (reference sequence). The CDR3 region is CASSAGRDRTGELFF. DNA of the CDR3: TGTGCCAGCTCAGCGGGGAGGGATCGGACCGGGGAGCTGTTTTTT. Full variable domain (remainder filled in from reference TRBV5-4 and TRBJ2-2): ETGVTQSPTHLIKTRGQQVTLRCSSQSGHNTVSWYQQALGQGPQFIFQYYREEENGRGNFPPRFSGLQFPNYSSELNVNALELDDSALYLCASSAGRDRTGELFFGEGSRLTVL.

This rearrangement joins TRBV7-8 to TRBJ2-5; possible D gene TRBD2, 7 bases. V was trimmed by 1 base and J by 5 bases, leaving 17 bases between them. Germline CDR1 is SGHVS and CDR2 is FQNEAQ. The CDR3 is made up of 16 amino acids. In DNA, the CDR3 is TGTGCCAGCAGCTTAGTCCGGGGGGCTGGGTCCGAGACCCAGTACTTC. Its translation: CASSLVRGAGSETQYF. The entire variable domain, with the rest obtained from reference TRBV7-8 and TRBJ2-5, is as follows: GAGVSQSPRYKVAKRGQDVALRCDPISGHVSLFWYQQALGQGPEFLTYFQNEAQLDKSGLPSDRFFAERPEGSVSTLKIQRTQQEDSAVYLCASSLVRGAGSETQYFGPGTRLLVL.

In its sample, this clone was seen a few times. The chain uses TRBV5-5 and TRBJ1-4; D unclear. CDR1 is SGHKS, CDR2 YYEKEE, per germline (reference sequence). The CDR3 has 13 amino acids. V was trimmed by 4 bases and J by 7 bases, leaving 11 bases between them. The CDR3 sequence: CASSLPGGEKLFF. The CDR3 nucleotides are TGTGCCAGCAGCCTACCGGGTGGTGAAAAACTGTTTTTT.

The CDR3 protein is CASRAGGSETQYF. Written as DNA, the CDR3 is TGTGCCAGCAGAGCGGGGGGGTCTGAGACCCAGTACTTC. V usage is TRBV6-5 and J usage is TRBJ2-5, with 10 bases matching TRBD2. CDR1 and CDR2 from the germline V gene are MNHEY and SVGAGI. V dropped 6 bases and J dropped 5; count of bases not matched to a gene: 3. The CDR3 is 13 amino acids.

The rearrangement uses TRBV5-4 and TRBJ2-2; 12 nucleotides match TRBD1. CDR3 length: 16 amino acids. Losses at the gene ends were 4 bases for V and 4 bases for J; bases not matched to a gene: 5. Germline V gene data show CDR1 as SGHNT and CDR2 as YYREEE (reference sequence). Here the CDR3 DNA reads TGTGCCAGCAGCCCCCGGGACAGGGGGCTCACCGGGGAGCTGTTTTTT. It codes for CASSPRDRGLTGELFF.

The chain has TRBV3-1 (or the pseudogene TRBV3-2) and TRBJ1-6; 7 positions agree with TRBD1. The CDR3 runs 16 residues. CDR1 is LGHDT and CDR2 is YNNKEL in the germline V gene (reference sequence). V lost 4 bases and J lost 7; bases outside the gene matches: 10. CDR3 loop: CASSRRTGRGNSPLHF. Here the CDR3 DNA reads TGTGCCAGCAGCCGTCGGACAGGCCGTGGCAATTCACCCCTCCACTTT.

V and J are TRBV30 and TRBJ1-2; D perhaps matches TRBD1 (5 bases). Per the germline V gene, CDR1 is GTSNPN and CDR2 is SVGIG (reference sequence). Trimming cost V 5 bases and J 4 bases, with 17 bases left between them. The CDR3 length is 14 residues. The CDR3 DNA follows: TGTGCCTGGGGTACTCGTCCAGGGATCTATGGCTACACCTTC. Its translation is CAWGTRPGIYGYTF.

The rearrangement uses TRBV21-1 and TRBJ2-1; the table names TRBD1, a call not compared with the DNA. TRBV21-1 is labeled a pseudogene. This CDR3 region has 15 residues. The CDR3 spells CASSKGQRNYNEQFF. CDR3 DNA: TGTGCCAGCAGCAAAGGACAGAGAAACTACAATGAGCAGTTCTTC.

This chain connects TRBV11-3 to TRBJ1-2, with D perhaps TRBD1 (5 bases). Germline loops: CDR1 SGHNT, CDR2 YENEEA. This CDR3 has 13 residues. Trimming shortened V by 8 bases and J by 3 bases, and 13 bases separated the two germline ends. CDR3: CASSPAGYYGYTF. The CDR3 DNA is TGTGCCAGCTCCCCGGCAGGGTACTATGGCTACACCTTC.

J is TRBJ1-2 and V is TRBV15; 7 nucleotides match TRBD1. The CDR3 is 13 amino acids. Trimming at V came to 5 bases and at J to 8 bases, leaving 8 bases not matched to a gene. Germline V gene lookup returns CDR1 LNHNV and CDR2 YYDKDF (reference sequence). The CDR3 sequence: CATSGGTAFGYTF. In DNA, the CDR3 is TGTGCCACCAGCGGCGGGACAGCCTTCGGCTACACCTTC.

In its sample, this clone was seen a few times. J is TRBJ1-3 and V is TRBV11-3; D is possibly TRBD1 (6 bases). With 1 base removed from V and 0 bases from J, the gap between germline ends came to 10 bases. Germline CDR1 reads SGHNT; CDR2 reads YENEEA. The CDR3 extends over 16 amino acids. CDR3 in amino acids: CASSLVAGASGNTIYF. DNA for the CDR3: TGTGCCAGCAGCTTAGTGGCGGGGGCCTCTGGAAACACCATATATTTT.

The chain couples TRBV12-3 or TRBV12-4 to TRBJ1-2; D unresolved. Trimming took 2 bases from V and 5 from J, leaving 9 bases between them. The CDR3 runs to 13 residues. Written as DNA, the CDR3 is TGTGCCAGCAGTTTAATGTCGGTATATGGCTACACCTTC. Encoded protein: CASSLMSVYGYTF.

The chain has TRBV7-2 and TRBJ2-1; no clear D. V gave up 1 base and J gave up 3 bases, with 10 bases separating them. The CDR3 runs 15 residues. Germline lookup yields CDR1 SGHTA and CDR2 FQGNSA. The CDR3 bases are TGTGCCAGCAGCTTAGTTATGGGCTTCTACAATGAGCAGTTCTTC. Translated: CASSLVMGFYNEQFF.

This clone came up a few times. The chain couples TRBV7-9 to TRBJ2-5, with TRBD1 identical over 9 bases. The V and J ends lost 1 base and 5 bases, in that order; junction bases with no gene match: 8. CDR1 and CDR2 (germline): SEHNR, FQNEAQ (reference sequence). The CDR3 loop spans 16 amino acids. CDR3 protein: CASSLGGQGSRETQYF. The CDR3 region has the DNA TGTGCCAGCAGCTTAGGCGGACAGGGGAGTCGGGAGACCCAGTACTTC.

The chain uses TRBV5-5 and TRBJ1-1; a possible D gene is TRBD1 (6 bases). Trimming pared 4 bases from V and 2 bases from J, leaving 9 bases between. Germline V CDR1 and CDR2: SGHKS, YYEKEE (reference sequence). The CDR3 has 13 residues. The CDR3 DNA is TGTGCCAGCAGCCCACAGGGTAACACTGAAGCTTTCTTT. Protein sequence: CASSPQGNTEAFF.

The V call is TRBV10-2, the J call TRBJ2-3; perhaps TRBD1 as D (6 bases). Germline-derived CDR1 and CDR2 are WSHSY and SAAADI. The CDR3 extends over 15 amino acids. V shed 4 bases and J shed 6 bases, with 17 bases lying between them. For the CDR3, the DNA is TGCGCCAGCAGTGCGACAGGCGGACTGTCGGATACGCAGTATTTT. Its protein is CASSATGGLSDTQYF.

This rearrangement joins TRBV20-1 to TRBJ1-3; D call uncertain. The CDR3 loop spans 14 amino acids. Germline V gene data show CDR1 as DFQATT and CDR2 as SNEGSKA (reference sequence). V was trimmed by 6 bases and J by 3 bases, leaving 15 bases between them. CDR3 coding DNA: TGCAGTGCCAGTAGAGGTTTGTATGGAAACACCATATATTTT. It translates to CSASRGLYGNTIYF.

As concerns this clone: Within the sample, other DNA sequences also encode this same CDR3. V gene TRBV25-1 combines with J gene TRBJ1-1, with D possibly matching TRBD1 (6 bases). Germline V gene data show CDR1 as MGHDK and CDR2 as SYGVNS. Trimming pared 4 bases from V and 2 bases from J, leaving 8 bases between. The CDR3 loop spans 13 amino acids. DNA for the CDR3: TGTGCCAGCAGTGCGACAGGTAACACTGAAGCTTTCTTT. Translating it yields CASSATGNTEAFF.

The genes are TRBV5-1 and TRBJ2-1, with 10 bases matching TRBD2. The CDR3 totals 15 residues. V lost 5 bases to trimming and J lost 7 bases; unmatched junction nucleotides: 9. Germline CDR1 reads SGHRS; CDR2 reads YFSETQ. The CDR3 region is CASSWGTSAANEQFF. The CDR3 nucleotides are TGCGCCAGCAGTTGGGGGACTAGCGCGGCTAATGAGCAGTTCTTC.

To note about this clone: The sample carries other DNA sequences with the same CDR3. The chain links TRBV7-9 to TRBJ1-5; 7 bases fit TRBD1. Germline loops: CDR1 SEHNR, CDR2 FQNEAQ (reference sequence). V shed 5 bases and J 5 bases; nucleotides not matched to a gene: 3. This CDR3 is built from 13 residues. CDR3 protein: CASSPTGDQPQHF. In DNA, the CDR3 is TGTGCCAGCAGCCCTACAGGGGATCAGCCCCAGCATTTT.

The chain links TRBV6-5 to TRBJ2-2, with a weak D call TRBD2 (5 bases). This CDR3 is 16 amino acids long. The germline V and J ends were trimmed by 0 bases and 5 bases, with 13 bases remaining between them. Germline loops: CDR1 MNHEY, CDR2 SVGAGI. CDR3 loop: CASSYSARVGTGELFF. The CDR3 nucleotides read TGTGCCAGCAGTTACTCAGCGAGGGTTGGGACCGGGGAGCTGTTTTTT.

The chain has TRBV30 and TRBJ1-5; 7 nucleotides line up with TRBD1. V dropped 5 bases and J dropped 3; count of bases not matched to a gene: 4. Germline assignment: CDR1 GTSNPN and CDR2 SVGIG (reference sequence). The length of the CDR3 is 13 residues. CDR3 coding DNA: TGTGCCTGGTCAGGGGGGCTCAATCAGCCCCAGCATTTT. Its translation: CAWSGGLNQPQHF.

V usage is TRBV24-1 and J usage is TRBJ2-7; D not certain. Trimming took 1 base from V and 3 from J, leaving 6 bases between them. The germline V gene has CDR1 KGHDR and CDR2 SFDVKD. This CDR3 has 13 amino acids. DNA of the CDR3: TGTGCCACCAGTGATTTAGGAGTCTACGAGCAGTACGTC. Amino acid sequence: CATSDLGVYEQYV.

The chain is built from TRBV15 and TRBJ1-1; no firm D call. The CDR3 has 15 amino acids. Trimming removed 1 base from V and 7 bases from J, with 16 bases in between. CDR1 is LNHNV and CDR2 is YYDKDF in the germline V gene (reference sequence). CDR3 sequence reads: CATSRGGFAVSEAFF. In nucleotides, the CDR3 is TGTGCCACCAGCAGAGGAGGTTTTGCCGTCAGTGAAGCTTTCTTT.

The genes are TRBV13 and TRBJ2-5, with 9 bases aligning to TRBD2. V gave up 4 bases and J gave up 0 bases; unmatched junction bases: 3. Per the germline V gene, CDR1 is PRHDT and CDR2 is FYEKMQ (reference sequence). This CDR3 is 15 amino acids long. In nucleotides, the CDR3 is TGTGCCAGCAGCTCCCTAGCGGGGAACCAAGAGACCCAGTACTTC. Translating gives CASSSLAGNQETQYF.